This is a list of T cell receptor beta chains from one sample in a study of human CD8 memory T cell subsets. TCRdb reprocessed the 5' RACE reads, keeping one entry per CDR3 protein, no DNA. The listing contains 9,500 to 12,000 distinct CDR3 sequences. What was sequenced was CD8+ T cells from PBMCs. These receptors were collected from a human donor in good health. The CDR3 runs from the conserved cysteine through the conserved F or W. The size entry is marked missing in some rows and otherwise reads once, few, many or a size class.

TRBJ1-1 . TRBV4-2 CASSPRTGGADTEAFF
TRBJ2-1 . TRBV4-2 CASSPGTGVNEQFF
TRBJ1-4 . TRBV5-6 CASSGDGGATNEKLFF
TRBJ2-7 . TRBV4-1 CASSQKPDIWGEQYF
TRBJ2-1 . TRBV20-1 CSANPRGTLSYNEQFF
TRBJ2-3 . TRBV6-2/TRBV6-3 CASSSAPSVDTQYF
TRBJ1-2 . TRBV11-2 CAGFRADYGYTF
TRBJ1-5 medium-sized TRBV2 CASSAGQQGDNQPQHF
TRBJ2-1 . TRBV5-4 CASSQGPGDNEQFF
TRBJ2-7 . TRBV20-1 CSATLGQYEQYF
TRBJ2-7 . TRBV28 CASSLARVGREQYF
TRBJ2-7 medium-sized TRBV29-1 CSVATSPAEQYF
TRBJ2-7 . TRBV23-1 CASSQPDGRYEQYF
TRBJ1-1 . TRBV7-9 CASSPPGQTNLNTEAFF
TRBJ2-7 . TRBV4-1 CASSQEELDYEQYF
TRBJ1-2 . TRBV5-4 CASSLGPTGQVNYGYTF
TRBJ1-1 . TRBV29-1 CSASQGPNTEAFF
TRBJ1-1 . TRBV4-1 CASSPDLTGEGTEAFF
TRBJ1-5 . TRBV28 CASRTDGSNQPQHF
TRBJ2-1 . TRBV20-1 CSHHSSAGGFREVNEQFF
TRBJ2-3 . TRBV20-1 CSVRGRSTDTQYF
TRBJ2-1 medium-sized TRBV28 CASSFGYNEQFF
TRBJ2-1 . TRBV2 CASSSETGRSSYNEQFF
TRBJ2-3 . TRBV7-7 CASSEFQSDTQYF
TRBJ1-5 . TRBV9 CASSEEGHGNQPQHF
TRBJ2-7 . TRBV7-9 CASSFGSGYSYEQYF
TRBJ2-3 . TRBV5-6 CASTRSGGAVDTQYF
TRBJ2-7 . TRBV2 CASTLAGRGDEQYF
TRBJ2-7 . TRBV5-1 CASSQGTGGSDEQYF
TRBJ1-1 . TRBV5-5 CASSPRTTGAPEAFF
TRBJ2-1 . TRBV20-1 CSARDTTSGYEQFF
TRBJ2-5 . TRBV3-1 CASSQWGGPQETQYF
TRBJ1-1 medium-sized TRBV5-6 CASSLGSPGTEAFF
TRBJ1-1 . TRBV7-9 CASSLARVGLTEAFF
TRBJ2-1 medium-sized TRBV4-1 CASSLGLAGGDEQFF
TRBJ2-2 . TRBV24-1 CATSDYSGQGRLGELFF
TRBJ2-2 . TRBV4-1 CASSPDPGGARSGELFF
TRBJ1-2 . TRBV12-3/TRBV12-4 CASSFWSYGYTF
TRBJ2-5 medium-sized TRBV29-1 CSVVVGFQVYF
TRBJ1-1 . TRBV28 CATYRGNAEAFF
TRBJ2-3 . TRBV7-8 CASSSRLGSTDTQYF
TRBJ2-7 . TRBV3-1 CASSHGQGIYEQYF
TRBJ2-1 . TRBV20-1 CSVKRGGPNEQFF
TRBJ2-5 . TRBV4-1 CASSLTGTGTETQYF
TRBJ1-5 . TRBV10-2 CASSESPGDDQPQHF
TRBJ1-1 . TRBV6-5 CASSYSSYQRNTEAFF
TRBJ2-2 . TRBV14 CASSQVNTGELFF
TRBJ1-6 . TRBV5-6 CASSLSTGHPYNSPLHF
TRBJ2-5 . TRBV11-2 CASSLFAGLETQYF
TRBJ2-1 . TRBV7-6 CASSLGELAVNSYNEQFF
TRBJ2-5 . TRBV7-8 CASSLTRAQETQYF
TRBJ1-5 . TRBV27 CASSSEGSDNQPQHF
TRBJ2-3 . TRBV9 CASSVDGGDTQYF
TRBJ2-3 . TRBV9 CASSFWTSDTDTQYF